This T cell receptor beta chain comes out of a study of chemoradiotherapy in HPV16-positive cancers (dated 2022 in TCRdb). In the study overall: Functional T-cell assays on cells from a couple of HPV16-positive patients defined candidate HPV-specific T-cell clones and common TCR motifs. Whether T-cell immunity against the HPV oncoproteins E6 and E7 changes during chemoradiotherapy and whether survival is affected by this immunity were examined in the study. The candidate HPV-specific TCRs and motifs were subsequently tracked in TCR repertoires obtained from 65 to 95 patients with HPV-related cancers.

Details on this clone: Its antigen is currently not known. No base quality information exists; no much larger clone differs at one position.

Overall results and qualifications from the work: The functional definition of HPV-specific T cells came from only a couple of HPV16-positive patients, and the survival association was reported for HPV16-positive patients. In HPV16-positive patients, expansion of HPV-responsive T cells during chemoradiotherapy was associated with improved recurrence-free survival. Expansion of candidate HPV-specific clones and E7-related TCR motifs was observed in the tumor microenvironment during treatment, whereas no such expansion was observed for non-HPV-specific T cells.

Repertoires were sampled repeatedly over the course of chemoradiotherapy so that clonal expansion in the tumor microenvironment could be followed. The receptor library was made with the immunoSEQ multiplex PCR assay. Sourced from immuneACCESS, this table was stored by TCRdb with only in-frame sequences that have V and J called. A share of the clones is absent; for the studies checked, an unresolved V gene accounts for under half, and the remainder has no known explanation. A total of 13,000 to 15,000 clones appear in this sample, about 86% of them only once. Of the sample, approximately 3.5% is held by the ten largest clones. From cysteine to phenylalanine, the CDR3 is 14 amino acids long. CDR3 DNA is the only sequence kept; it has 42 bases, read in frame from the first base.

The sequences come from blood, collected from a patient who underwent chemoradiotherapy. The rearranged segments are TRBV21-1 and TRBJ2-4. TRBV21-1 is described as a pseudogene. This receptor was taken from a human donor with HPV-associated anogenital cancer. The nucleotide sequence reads TGTGCCAGCAGCAAAGAAGGCCCGTGCCGAATTCAGTACTTC. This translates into CASSKEGPCRIQYF.